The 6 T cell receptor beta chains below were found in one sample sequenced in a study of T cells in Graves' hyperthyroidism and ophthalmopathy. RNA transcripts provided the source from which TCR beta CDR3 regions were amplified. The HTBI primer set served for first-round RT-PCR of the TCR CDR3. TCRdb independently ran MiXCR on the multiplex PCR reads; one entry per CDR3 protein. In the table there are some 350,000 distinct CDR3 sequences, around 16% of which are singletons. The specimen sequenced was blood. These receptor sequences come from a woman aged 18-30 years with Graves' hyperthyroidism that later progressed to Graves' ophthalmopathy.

The CDR3 sequence: CSAQGGGAKNIQYF. The CDR3 DNA sequence: TGCAGTGCCCAAGGGGGGGGGGCCAAAAACATTCAGTACTTC. V usage is TRBV20-1 and J usage is TRBJ2-4; a weak D match, TRBD2 (7 bases). Per germline, CDR1 DFQATT and CDR2 SNEGSKA (reference sequence). V lost 6 bases, J lost 1 base, and 13 bases lay in between. The CDR3 covers 14 residues.

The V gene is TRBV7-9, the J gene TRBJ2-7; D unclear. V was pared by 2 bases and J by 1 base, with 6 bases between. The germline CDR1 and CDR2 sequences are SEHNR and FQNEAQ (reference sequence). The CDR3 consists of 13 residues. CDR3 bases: TGTGCCAGCAGCTTAAAAGGGTCCTACGAGCAGTACTTC. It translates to CASSLKGSYEQYF.

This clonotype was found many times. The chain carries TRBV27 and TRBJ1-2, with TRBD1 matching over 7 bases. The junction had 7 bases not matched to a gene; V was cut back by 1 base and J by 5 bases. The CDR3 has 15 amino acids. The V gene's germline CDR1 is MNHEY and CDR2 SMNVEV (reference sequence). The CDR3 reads CASSLLKGGRYGYTF. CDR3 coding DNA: TGTGCCAGCAGTTTATTGAAAGGGGGCAGATATGGCTACACCTTC.

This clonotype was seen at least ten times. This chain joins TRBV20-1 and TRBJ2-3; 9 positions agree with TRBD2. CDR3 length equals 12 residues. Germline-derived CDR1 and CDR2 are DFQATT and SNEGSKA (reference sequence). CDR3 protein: CGRREGMDTQYF. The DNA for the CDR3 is TGCGGGAGGCGGGAGGGGATGGATACGCAGTATTTT.

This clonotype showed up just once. The CDR3 protein is CASRTPRETENEQFF. The CDR3 region has the DNA TGTGCCAGCAGAACCCCCCGGGAGACGGAAAATGAGCAGTTCTTC. The chain combines TRBV11-2 with TRBJ2-1, with D possibly matching TRBD2 (6 bases). The V end was cut by 6 bases, the J end by 7 bases, with 19 bases between. Germline V CDR1 and CDR2: SGHAT, FQNNGV. This CDR3 has 15 residues.

In nucleotides, the CDR3 is TGTGCCATCAGTGCCCAGGCCTCTGGGGCCAACGTCCTGACTTTC. It yields the protein CAISAQASGANVLTF. V gene TRBV10-3 combines with J gene TRBJ2-6; D is unclear. The germline V and J ends were trimmed by 4 bases and 0 bases, with 7 bases remaining between them. CDR3 length equals 15 residues. In germline, CDR1 is ENHRY, CDR2 SYGVKD.